Presented here are 28 T cell receptor beta chains from one specimen sequenced in a study of blood T cell repertoires in COVID-19. Clones were read by immunoSEQ multiplex PCR, and TCRdb kept only the in-frame ones, dropping some. The data show hundreds of thousands of clones, roughly 86% seen once. Sequenced sample: peripheral blood. The receptors here all came from a woman aged 65 to 85 with COVID-19, enrolled during active disease.

Comments on this clone: This specimen includes other DNA sequences encoding the same CDR3. V and J are TRBV24-1 and TRBJ1-5; TRBD1 matches 8 bases. This CDR3 is 12 amino acids long. Germline loops: CDR1 KGHDR, CDR2 SFDVKD. V lost 9 bases, J lost 4 bases, and 1 base stayed unmatched. The CDR3 DNA sequence: TGTGCCACCGGACAGGGAAATCAGCCCCAGCATTTT. It is translated as CATGQGNQPQHF.

J is TRBJ2-5 and V is TRBV3-1 (or the pseudogene TRBV3-2); TRBD2 agrees at 9 bases. The CDR3 totals 17 residues. Germline V gene lookup returns CDR1 LGHDT and CDR2 YNNKEL (reference sequence). The V segment lost 2 bases and the J segment 5 bases; nucleotides outside the gene matches: 12. The CDR3 DNA reads TGTGCCAGCAGCCAAAGGTTTGCGGGGGGGCCGGACGAGACCCAGTACTTC. Protein sequence: CASSQRFAGGPDETQYF.

The rearrangement uses TRBV3-1 (or the pseudogene TRBV3-2) and TRBJ1-1, with a possible D match to TRBD1 (5 bases). Germline CDR1 reads LGHDT; CDR2 reads YNNKEL (reference sequence). The CDR3 is 14 residues long. The V end lost 3 bases, the J end lost 1 base, and 9 bases lay between the germline ends. CDR3 loop: CASSHQGPNTEAFF. In DNA, the CDR3 is TGTGCCAGCAGCCACCAGGGTCCGAACACTGAAGCTTTCTTT.

This chain connects TRBV5-8 to TRBJ1-5; no definite D call. CDR3 size: 17 residues. Germline V gives CDR1 SGHTS, CDR2 YDEGEE. V dropped 4 bases and J dropped 4 bases, with 21 bases sitting between them. The CDR3 DNA is TGTGCCAGCAGCCCAGGACCCCCCCCTACTAGGAATCAGCCCCAGCATTTT. Residues: CASSPGPPPTRNQPQHF.

V gene TRBV6-1 combines with J gene TRBJ2-7, with 11 bases matching TRBD1. Trimming cost V 3 bases and J 2 bases; bases outside gene matches: 9. This CDR3 has 17 residues. From germline, CDR1 is MNHNS and CDR2 SASEGT. CDR3 in amino acids: CASSEDPGTGGPYEQYF. DNA for the CDR3: TGTGCCAGCAGTGAGGATCCCGGGACAGGGGGTCCCTACGAGCAGTACTTC.

J is TRBJ1-4 and V is TRBV7-9; D perhaps matches TRBD1 (5 bases). Looked up from germline, CDR1 is SEHNR and CDR2 is FQNEAQ (reference sequence). V lost 1 base to trimming and J lost 1 base, with 7 bases between them. This CDR3 spans 15 amino acids. This CDR3 is CASSLDGGTNEKLFF. CDR3 nucleotide sequence: TGTGCCAGCAGCTTAGACGGGGGAACTAATGAAAAACTGTTTTTT.

The chain combines TRBV28 with TRBJ1-1; perhaps TRBD1 as D (5 bases). Germline loops: CDR1 MDHEN, CDR2 SYDVKM. The CDR3 length is 15 residues. The V end lost 2 bases, the J end lost 5 bases, and 15 bases lay between the germline ends. The CDR3 is CASSLRQGGRTEAFF. In nucleotides, the CDR3 is TGTGCCAGCAGTTTACGGCAGGGTGGAAGAACTGAAGCTTTCTTT.

The rearrangement uses TRBV27 and TRBJ2-7; weak D call: TRBD2 (6 bases). Germline V gene data show CDR1 as MNHEY and CDR2 as SMNVEV (reference sequence). CDR3 size: 14 residues. Trimming shortened V by 6 bases and J by 3 bases, and 15 bases separated the two germline ends. CDR3 coding DNA: TGTGCCAGCAGGCCCCAGGAGGGCCTCTACGAGCAGTACTTC. Translating gives CASRPQEGLYEQYF.

The V gene is TRBV29-1, the J gene TRBJ2-1; D may be TRBD1 (5 bases). CDR1 and CDR2 (germline): SQVTM, ANQGSEA. Trimming left V 1 base short and J 4 bases short, with 5 bases between. This CDR3 has 12 amino acids. CDR3 DNA: TGCAGCGTTGAAGGACAGTACAATGAGCAGTTCTTC. This gives the protein CSVEGQYNEQFF.

The V gene is TRBV5-4, the J gene TRBJ1-3; no clear D gene. V was shortened by 1 base and J by 9 bases, with 14 bases between the two germline ends. The CDR3 is 14 residues long. Germline V gene sequence: CDR1 SGHNT, CDR2 YYREEE (reference sequence). The DNA for the CDR3 is TGTGCCAGCAGCTTGTCGGGAGGGCCAGGCACCATATATTTT. It translates to CASSLSGGPGTIYF.

V gene TRBV7-2 combines with J gene TRBJ2-7; 7 bases are shared with TRBD1. With V trimmed by 3 bases and J by 1 base, 3 bases remained unmatched. The CDR3 has 14 amino acids. Germline V lookup: CDR1 SGHTA, CDR2 FQGNSA. This CDR3 reads CASSFPGQSYEQYF. DNA of the CDR3: TGTGCCAGCAGCTTTCCGGGACAGTCCTACGAGCAGTACTTC.

The genes are TRBV27 and TRBJ2-3; D possibly corresponds to TRBD2 (6 bases). There are 15 residues in the CDR3. Per germline, CDR1 MNHEY and CDR2 SMNVEV (reference sequence). Between the trimmed V and J ends, which lost 1 base and 4 bases, there was a span of 12 bases. The CDR3 here is CASSLYSRGSDTQYF. The CDR3 DNA reads as TGTGCCAGCAGTTTATATAGCCGGGGGTCAGATACGCAGTATTTT.

This chain links TRBV4-2 with TRBJ2-1; 12 bases align to TRBD2. The V and J ends lost 2 bases and 0 bases, in that order; junction bases with no gene match: 11. The V gene's germline CDR1 is LGHNA and CDR2 YNFKEQ. This CDR3 is built from 20 residues. The CDR3 DNA sequence: TGTGCCAGCAGCCAATCTGGGACTAGCGGGCTCTTCAGCTCCTACAATGAGCAGTTCTTC. As protein: CASSQSGTSGLFSSYNEQFF.

This sequence joins TRBV29-1 and TRBJ2-7; 7 bases are shared with TRBD1. This CDR3 has 14 amino acids. Germline V gives CDR1 SQVTM, CDR2 ANQGSEA. Germline trimming cut 0 bases from V and 4 bases from J; bases unmatched to any gene: 6. Here the CDR3 reads CSVEDREQGYEQYF. CDR3 DNA sequence: TGCAGCGTTGAAGATCGGGAACAGGGGTACGAGCAGTACTTC.

The J gene is TRBJ2-5, the V gene TRBV11-3; 9 nucleotides match TRBD1. V trimming: 2 bases; J trimming: 4 bases; junction bases outside the gene matches: 20. Germline V CDR1 and CDR2: SGHNT, YENEEA. This CDR3 is built from 20 residues. The CDR3, as DNA: TGTGCCAGCAGCTTAAGGGGCATAACGGGACAGGGCCCGTCTCGAGAGACCCAGTACTTC. This gives the protein CASSLRGITGQGPSRETQYF.

This clone was recorded at least ten times. The rearrangement joins TRBV7-2 to TRBJ1-6, with D possibly matching TRBD1 (6 bases). Germline V gene sequence: CDR1 SGHTA, CDR2 FQGNSA. Trimming stripped 5 bases from V and 6 bases from J, with 14 bases between. This CDR3 has 15 amino acids. The CDR3 region is CASSLRQALNSPLHF. The CDR3 coding sequence is TGTGCCAGCAGCCTTCGACAGGCCCTTAATTCACCCCTCCACTTT.

This chain connects TRBV5-4 to TRBJ1-2; no clear D. Germline-derived CDR1 and CDR2 are SGHNT and YYREEE (reference sequence). Trimming took 5 bases from V and 3 from J, leaving 11 bases between them. This CDR3 is built from 13 residues. CDR3 residues: CASRFGVDYGYTF. The CDR3 DNA reads TGTGCCAGCAGGTTTGGAGTCGACTATGGCTACACCTTC.

V gene TRBV5-6 combines with J gene TRBJ1-2; TRBD1 matches at 8 bases. V lost 4 bases and J lost 6; bases outside the gene matches: 5. This CDR3 has 13 amino acids. Germline V CDR1 and CDR2: SGHDT, YYEEEE. In DNA, the CDR3 is TGTGCCAGCAGCGCCCCAGGGGGCGATGGCTACACCTTC. This translates into CASSAPGGDGYTF.

CDR3 loop: CASSQPREYNSPLHF. The CDR3 DNA reads as TGTGCCAGCAGCCAGCCCCGGGAATATAATTCACCCCTCCACTTT. The rearrangement links TRBV6-2 or TRBV6-3 to TRBJ1-6; unclear D gene. The CDR3 spans 15 residues. The V gene lost 6 bases and the J gene lost 4 bases, with 13 bases spanning the gap. Germline V gene data show CDR1 as MNHEY and CDR2 as SVGEGT.

This chain uses TRBV19 with TRBJ1-5, with D maybe TRBD1 (6 bases). Germline CDR1 LNHDA, CDR2 SQIVND (reference sequence). The CDR3 spans 15 residues. Trimming removed 4 bases from V and 2 bases from J, with 12 bases in between. CDR3 sequence: CASSTPGAGNQPQHF. The CDR3 DNA is TGTGCCAGTAGTACCCCAGGGGCTGGCAATCAGCCCCAGCATTTT.

The chain is built from TRBV28 and TRBJ2-5; 9 bases line up with TRBD1. V gave up 6 bases and J gave up 6 bases; unmatched junction bases: 11. CDR1 is MDHEN and CDR2 is SYDVKM in the germline V gene. The length of the CDR3 is 15 residues. CDR3 protein: CASSSTGGFEKTQYF. CDR3 nucleotide sequence: TGTGCCAGCAGCTCCACAGGGGGCTTTGAAAAGACCCAGTACTTC. Together with reference TRBV28 and TRBJ2-5, the CDR3 gives the full variable domain: DVKVTQSSRYLVKRTGEKVFLECVQDMDHENMFWYRQDPGLGLRLIYFSYDVKMKEKGDIPEGYSVSREKKERFSLILESASTNQTSMYLCASSSTGGFEKTQYFGPGTRLLVL.

The chain uses TRBV5-1 and TRBJ1-3; 8 positions match TRBD1. V shed 4 bases and J 0 bases; nucleotides not matched to a gene: 18. Germline V gene lookup returns CDR1 SGHRS and CDR2 YFSETQ. This CDR3 spans 20 amino acids. The DNA of the CDR3 is TGCGCCAGCAGCAAGATTTATGCCCGGGACAGGACCAGCTCTGGAAACACCATATATTTT. The encoded protein is CASSKIYARDRTSSGNTIYF.

This chain uses TRBV4-1 with TRBJ1-6, with 9 bases that match TRBD1. V gave up 4 bases and J gave up 7 bases; unmatched junction bases: 8. Germline lookup yields CDR1 MGHRA and CDR2 YSYEKL. The CDR3 sequence is 16 residues long. The CDR3 DNA is TGCGCCAGCAGCCGGGGACAGGGAATGAAAAATTCACCCCTCCACTTT. Its translation: CASSRGQGMKNSPLHF.

The gene calls are TRBV4-2 and TRBJ1-5, with D unresolved. The length of the CDR3 is 16 residues. With 2 bases removed from V and 0 bases from J, the gap between germline ends came to 11 bases. Germline loops: CDR1 LGHNA, CDR2 YNFKEQ. The CDR3 loop is CASSQLSELSNQPQHF. CDR3 DNA sequence: TGTGCCAGCAGCCAACTGTCGGAGCTTAGCAATCAGCCCCAGCATTTT.

The chain combines TRBV9 with TRBJ1-1; 9 bases match TRBD1. The CDR3 extends over 16 amino acids. V lost 3 bases and J lost 4; bases outside the gene matches: 10. Germline V lookup: CDR1 SGDLS, CDR2 YYNGEE. CDR3 coding DNA: TGTGCCAGCAGCGATTTTAGGACAGGGGATGTCACTGAAGCTTTCTTT. This gives the protein CASSDFRTGDVTEAFF. Combining the CDR3 with reference TRBV9 and TRBJ1-1 gives the whole variable domain DSGVTQTPKHLITATGQRVTLRCSPRSGDLSVYWYQQSLDQGLQFLIQYYNGEERAKGNILERFSAQQFPDLHSELNLSSLELGDSALYFCASSDFRTGDVTEAFFGQGTRLTVV.

This rearrangement joins TRBV4-3 to TRBJ1-2, with TRBD1 as a possible D gene (6 bases). This CDR3 contains 14 residues. V was cut by 1 base and J by 3 bases, with 9 bases left in between. Germline V gene data show CDR1 as LGHNA and CDR2 as YSLEER. CDR3 protein: CASSQGGGDYGYTF. For the CDR3, the DNA is TGCGCCAGCAGCCAAGGAGGGGGTGACTATGGCTACACCTTC.

The chain is built from TRBV4-1 and TRBJ2-7; 12 nucleotides align to TRBD2. The germline V gene has CDR1 MGHRA and CDR2 YSYEKL. This CDR3 has 19 residues. The trim removed 0 bases at V and 6 bases at J, leaving 15 bases unmatched. The CDR3, as DNA: TGCGCCAGCAGCCAAGACGCGGCGACTAGCGGGGGACTATCAGGCGAGCAGTACTTC. Its translation is CASSQDAATSGGLSGEQYF.

The V call is TRBV30, the J call TRBJ2-1; 7 bases are a match to TRBD1. The CDR3 spans 14 residues. With 1 base clipped from V and 4 bases from J, the junction kept 4 bases outside the gene matches. CDR1 is GTSNPN, CDR2 SVGIG, per germline (reference sequence). DNA of the CDR3: TGTGCCTGGAGTGGAAAGGGACAGTACAATGAGCAGTTCTTC. Protein: CAWSGKGQYNEQFF.